Reported below is one T cell receptor beta chain. What it binds is not known. At one end the junction does not follow the germline gene, possibly because of a read error. This entry is derived from a study of T cells in Graves' hyperthyroidism and ophthalmopathy. Study conclusions and caveats: Ophthalmopathy was separated from stable hyperthyroidism by a 13 V-J model. Most thyroid clonotypes that were expanded above 0.001 also turned up in blood.

TCR beta CDR3 sequences were amplified from RNA transcripts. TCR CDR3 underwent first-round RT-PCR with the HTBI primer set. Each CDR3 protein gets one entry after TCRdb re-called the multiplex PCR reads with MiXCR. The sample holds around 560,000 distinct CDR3 sequences, roughly a sixth seen once. Together with thyroid ultrasound, orbital computed tomography, serum thyroxine and TRAb, clinical symptoms were used for diagnoses. What was sequenced was blood. The receptor was derived from a woman aged 18-29 years with Graves' hyperthyroidism.

The CDR3 coding sequence is TGTGCCAGCTCTCCACAAAACTACCCCACCCCTGGCTACACCTTC. Its translation is CASSPQNYPTPGYTF. The J gene is TRBJ1-2, the V gene TRBV18, with no clear D. The CDR3 runs to 15 residues. From germline, CDR1 is KGHSH and CDR2 LQKENI.